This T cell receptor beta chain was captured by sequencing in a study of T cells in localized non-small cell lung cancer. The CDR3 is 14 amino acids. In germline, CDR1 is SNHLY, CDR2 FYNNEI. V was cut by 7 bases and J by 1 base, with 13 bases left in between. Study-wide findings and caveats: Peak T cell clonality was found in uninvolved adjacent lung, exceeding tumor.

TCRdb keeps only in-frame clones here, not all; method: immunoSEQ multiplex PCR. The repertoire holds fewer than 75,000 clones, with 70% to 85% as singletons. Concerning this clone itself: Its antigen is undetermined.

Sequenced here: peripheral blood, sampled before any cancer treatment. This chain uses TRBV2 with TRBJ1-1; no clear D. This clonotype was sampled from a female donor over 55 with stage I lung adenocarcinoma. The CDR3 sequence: CASISLGSNTEAFF. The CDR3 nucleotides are TGTGCCAGCATCTCCTTGGGGTCGAACACTGAAGCTTTCTTT.